This TCR beta chain was captured by sequencing in a study of T cells in Graves' hyperthyroidism and ophthalmopathy. About the research overall: At initial diagnosis, before any treatment had begun, peripheral blood was obtained.

In making diagnoses, clinical symptoms, serum thyroxine and TRAb, thyroid ultrasound and orbital computed tomography were all used. This CDR3 region has 15 residues. Germline assignment: CDR1 SGHTS and CDR2 YDEGEE. V gave up 0 bases and J gave up 7 bases; unmatched junction bases: 3. It was RNA transcripts that yielded the amplified TCR beta CDR3 regions. First-round RT-PCR of the TCR CDR3 relied on the HTBI primer set. TCRdb recomputed calls from the multiplex PCR reads with MiXCR, one row per CDR3 protein. The sample lists roughly 300,000 distinct CDR3 sequences, 15% to 20% occurring once. The study, taken as a whole, reports: A 13 V-J signature model discriminated ophthalmopathy versus stable hyperthyroidism. Before onset, ophthalmopathy was predicted by the model a median roughly six months earlier.

This clonotype came up a few times. What it binds is unknown. Material: blood. This TCR was recovered from a woman aged 45-60 years with Graves' hyperthyroidism. The J gene is TRBJ2-2, the V gene TRBV5-8, with 10 bases that match TRBD1. The CDR3 reads CASSLGQGAFGELFF. The CDR3 bases are TGTGCCAGCAGCTTGGGACAGGGGGCATTCGGGGAGCTGTTTTTT.